This T cell receptor (beta chain) came from a study of cytomegalovirus exposure and HLA in healthy donors. Findings and caveats of the study: Earlier analysis yielded a pattern in which most TCR beta V segments were productive about 90% or about 30% of the time.

The germline V gene has CDR1 SGDLS and CDR2 YYNGEE. The CDR3 totals 17 residues. Trimming cost V 4 bases and J 9 bases; bases outside gene matches: 15. Donors were ostensibly healthy at sampling, although undocumented immune exposures were probable. Regarding this clone: The target antigen is unknown.

Vbeta (60) and Jbeta (13) primers were used in the PCR. Libraries were prepared by immunoSEQ multiplex PCR; TCRdb keeps only in-frame clonotypes and omits some of them. The sample includes about 160,000 clones. The sequence derives from a woman between 50 and 59 years old in good health and CMV-seronegative. Sequences were obtained from PBMCs. The gene calls are TRBV9 and TRBJ2-1; 11 bases agree with TRBD2. CDR3 DNA sequence: TGTGCCAGCAGCTCTACGGCTAGCGGGGGGAATGCGCGTGAGCAGTTCTTC. As protein: CASSSTASGGNAREQFF.